This T cell receptor beta chain comes out of a study of T cell repertoires in cytomegalovirus infection. Notes on the study in general: Cumulative frequency (of public TCR beta family members) identified carriers of CMV plus the relevant HLA. HLA-C-restricted TCR beta clonotypes specific for CMV led the ex vivo response.

The CDR3 contains 15 residues. V lost 2 bases, J lost 0 bases, and 5 bases lay in between. The V gene's germline CDR1 is MNHNS and CDR2 SASEGT. TCRdb reprocessed the reads with MiXCR, giving one entry per CDR3 protein. The sample comprises 150,000 to 200,000 distinct CDR3 sequences, 28% of which are singletons, and 30% to 35% rests with the top ten. This clonotype was observed a few times. Its antigen remains unknown. Sample: PBMCs. The gene calls are TRBV6-1 and TRBJ1-6; no firm D call. The TCR comes from a human donor in good health (CMV status not recorded). Some clones in this sample may be carry-over from other donors' samples. CDR3 sequence (DNA): TGTGCCAGCAGTGAAACGAGCTCCTATAATTCACCCCTCCACTTT. It is translated as CASSETSSYNSPLHF.